This T cell receptor beta chain was recovered during a study of T cell repertoires in cytomegalovirus infection. Study conclusions and caveats: Clonotype analysis showed dominance of the ex vivo response by HLA-C-restricted CMV-specific TCR beta clonotypes.

Each CDR3 protein gets one entry after TCRdb re-called the reads with MiXCR. Among roughly 800,000 distinct CDR3 sequences listed, 25% to 30% were seen once. In the case of this clonotype: Its matching antigen is unknown.

This specimen was cultured CD8+ T cells from PBMCs, taken from culture after CMV antigen stimulation. The sequence derives from a human donor in good health (CMV status not recorded). Some clones in this sample may be carry-over from other donors' samples.

The CDR3 sequence is CASSSLGHQSNQPQHF. CDR3 DNA: TGTGCCAGCAGCAGTCTCGGGCACCAGAGCAATCAGCCCCAGCATTTT. V is TRBV27 and J is TRBJ1-5, with D unclear. Per the germline V gene, CDR1 is MNHEY and CDR2 is SMNVEV (reference sequence). Trimming shortened V by 6 bases and J by 1 base, and 16 bases separated the two germline ends. The CDR3 runs to 16 residues.